A single sample gave rise to the 17 T cell receptor beta chains below, sequenced in a study of shared clonotypes between healthy human individuals. Some clones are missing from TCRdb's copy, which holds only in-frame ones; the method was immunoSEQ multiplex PCR. The data show roughly 1.4 million clones, about 98.5% seen once. Sequences were obtained from naive CD4+ T cells sorted from blood. Specified subset: CD45RA+ positively selected. The origin of the receptors is a man younger than 40 in good health.

The chain uses TRBV19 and TRBJ1-2; D is perhaps TRBD1 (6 bases). There are 14 residues in the CDR3. Trimming shortened V by 7 bases and J by 2 bases, and 14 bases separated the two germline ends. Germline V lookup: CDR1 LNHDA, CDR2 SQIVND (reference sequence). CDR3 coding DNA: TGTGCCAGTACCACGGGGGGCTCCAACTATGGCTACACCTTC. Protein sequence: CASTTGGSNYGYTF.

This clone appeared once. The rearrangement uses TRBV7-9 and TRBJ1-3; D is possibly TRBD1 (5 bases). Trimming left V 1 base short and J 7 bases short, with 11 bases between. Germline lookup yields CDR1 SEHNR and CDR2 FQNEAQ (reference sequence). This CDR3 has 14 amino acids. CDR3 sequence reads: CASSLDGWGNTIYF. CDR3 bases: TGTGCCAGCAGCTTAGACGGTTGGGGGAACACCATATATTTT.

Here the CDR3 reads CASSLTRTNYEQYF. The CDR3, as DNA: TGTGCCAGCTCACTTACTCGGACGAACTACGAGCAGTACTTC. This chain joins TRBV18 and TRBJ2-7; D unresolved. V lost 4 bases to trimming and J lost 3 bases, with 13 bases between them. CDR1 is KGHSH, CDR2 LQKENI, per germline. This CDR3 is 14 amino acids long.

V gene TRBV18 combines with J gene TRBJ2-5; D gene uncertain. This CDR3 has 18 amino acids. V was trimmed by 3 bases and J by 2 bases, leaving 22 bases between them. Germline values: CDR1 KGHSH, CDR2 LQKENI. The CDR3, as DNA: TGTGCCAGCTCACCCCGGACCTCGACCACTTTCAGACAAGAGACCCAGTACTTC. Translation gives CASSPRTSTTFRQETQYF.

On this clone itself: This specimen includes other DNA sequences encoding the same CDR3. This chain joins TRBV5-1 and TRBJ2-3, with unresolved D. Germline V gene data show CDR1 as SGHRS and CDR2 as YFSETQ. The CDR3 extends over 14 amino acids. Trimming removed 0 bases from V and 1 base from J, with 6 bases in between. The CDR3: CASSLERRTDTQYF. The CDR3 bases are TGCGCCAGCAGCTTGGAGAGACGCACAGATACGCAGTATTTT.

This sequence joins TRBV28 and TRBJ2-1, with D maybe TRBD1 (6 bases). V gave up 6 bases and J gave up 5 bases, with 14 bases separating them. The CDR3 runs 14 residues. Germline V lookup: CDR1 MDHEN, CDR2 SYDVKM. The CDR3 here is CASSTGTFNNEQFF. CDR3 coding DNA: TGTGCCAGCAGCACCGGGACATTCAACAATGAGCAGTTCTTC.

This chain uses TRBV28 with TRBJ2-7; D gene unclear. The CDR3 runs 14 residues. Per germline, CDR1 MDHEN and CDR2 SYDVKM. Trimming cost V 5 bases and J 6 bases, with 17 bases left between them. The CDR3 sequence is CASSTVAGMTEQYF. The CDR3 nucleotides read TGTGCCAGCAGTACCGTAGCTGGGATGACCGAGCAGTACTTC.

The CDR3 coding sequence is TGTGCCAGCAGCCCACAGGGGTTAAGGCAGTTCTTC. As protein: CASSPQGLRQFF. The rearrangement links TRBV7-8 to TRBJ2-1; 7 positions agree with TRBD1. The CDR3 covers 12 residues. V lost 5 bases to trimming and J lost 12 bases; unmatched junction nucleotides: 7. The germline CDR1 and CDR2 sequences are SGHVS and FQNEAQ.

This chain connects TRBV14 to TRBJ2-5, with 8 bases fitting TRBD1. The CDR3 covers 13 residues. Germline CDR1 and CDR2: SGHDN and FVKESK. The ends lost 4 bases at V and 5 bases at J; junction bases unmatched: 3. This CDR3 is CASSRQGYETQYF. CDR3 nucleotides: TGTGCCAGCAGCCGACAGGGGTATGAGACCCAGTACTTC.

This rearrangement joins TRBV6-6 to TRBJ2-7; D unresolved. The CDR3 consists of 12 residues. V lost 6 bases and J 6 bases, leaving 12 bases between the germline ends. CDR1 and CDR2 (germline): MNHNY, SVGAGI (reference sequence). The CDR3 DNA reads TGTGCCAGCAGCGAACGACGCGTCGAGCAGTACTTC. Encoded protein: CASSERRVEQYF.

This clone was seen a single time. The V call is TRBV14, the J call TRBJ2-1, with TRBD2 matching over 8 bases. The CDR3 length is 17 residues. After removal of 4 bases from V and 3 bases from J, the junction contained 11 bases not matched to a gene. The germline V gene has CDR1 SGHDN and CDR2 FVKESK. The CDR3 reads CASSRSVAGLFYNEQFF. CDR3 nucleotides: TGTGCCAGCAGCCGATCCGTAGCGGGATTGTTCTACAATGAGCAGTTCTTC.

The rearrangement links TRBV5-1 to TRBJ2-1; weak D call: TRBD1 (5 bases). CDR1 SGHRS and CDR2 YFSETQ come from the germline V gene. The germline V and J ends were trimmed by 1 base and 0 bases, with 20 bases remaining between them. The CDR3 extends over 19 amino acids. This CDR3 reads CASSLFGDRRKSSYNEQFF. The CDR3 nucleotides read TGCGCCAGCAGCTTGTTTGGAGACAGAAGAAAAAGCTCCTACAATGAGCAGTTCTTC. Variable domain in full (rest from reference TRBV5-1 and TRBJ2-1): KAGVTQTPRYLIKTRGQQVTLSCSPISGHRSVSWYQQTPGQGLQFLFEYFSETQRNKGNFPGRFSGRQFSNSRSEMNVSTLELGDSALYLCASSLFGDRRKSSYNEQFFGPGTRLTVL.

Only one count was recorded for this clone. The genes are TRBV18 and TRBJ1-1, with D possibly TRBD1 on 5 matching bases. Trimming cost V 6 bases and J 11 bases, with 19 bases left between them. Germline V gene lookup returns CDR1 KGHSH and CDR2 LQKENI. This CDR3 has 13 residues. The CDR3 region is CASSSGRPGWAFF. CDR3 DNA sequence: TGTGCCAGCTCGTCCGGACGGCCAGGGTGGGCTTTCTTT.

The CDR3 loop reads CASSQESVYEQYF. CDR3 nucleotide sequence: TGCGCCAGCAGCCAAGAATCGGTCTACGAGCAGTACTTC. The rearrangement uses TRBV4-1 and TRBJ2-7; no clear D gene. Trimming removed 0 bases at V and 3 bases at J, with 6 bases between. Germline V gene data show CDR1 as MGHRA and CDR2 as YSYEKL. CDR3 size: 13 residues.

The gene calls are TRBV5-8 and TRBJ2-1, with no clear D. Trimming cost V 5 bases and J 0 bases, with 9 bases left between them. This CDR3 comprises 14 residues. The germline gives CDR1 SGHTS, CDR2 YDEGEE. This CDR3 is CASRRRSSYNEQFF. The CDR3 DNA is TGTGCCAGCAGAAGAAGGAGCTCCTACAATGAGCAGTTCTTC.

The rearrangement joins TRBV2 to TRBJ2-7; 8 bases are a match to TRBD2. This CDR3 spans 13 amino acids. Germline loops: CDR1 SNHLY, CDR2 FYNNEI. With V trimmed by 6 bases and J by 4 bases, 5 bases remained unmatched. The chain's CDR3 is CASSPGLVYEQYF. The DNA for the CDR3 is TGTGCCAGCAGCCCGGGACTAGTGTACGAGCAGTACTTC.

V is TRBV5-1 and J is TRBJ2-5; 7 bases agree with TRBD2. Germline V CDR1 and CDR2: SGHRS, YFSETQ. The CDR3 extends over 16 amino acids. J lost 1 base, V lost 0 bases, and 6 bases had no gene match. The DNA for the CDR3 is TGCGCCAGCAGCTTGGGGCTTAGCGGGTTCCAAGAGACCCAGTACTTC. This translates into CASSLGLSGFQETQYF.